The clone carrying this T cell receptor beta chain came up a few times. What it recognizes is unknown. The trim removed 5 bases at V and 6 bases at J, leaving 5 bases unmatched. CDR1 is SGHRS and CDR2 is YFSETQ in the germline V gene. The CDR3 has 13 amino acids. These data come from a study of long-term antiretroviral therapy in people with HIV. Study summary: Specimens dating back about a decade before the 2015 immediate-ART recommendation are the oldest included. Findings and limits, study-wide: Diversity measured after ART increased yet remained under transplant donor controls. Blood in the study was drawn between about 2003 and 2017, possibly under older ART regimens, which may be less effective than current ones.

Survey-level immunoSEQ v3.0 assays were run. Per-sample sequencing targets were about 40,000-55,000 T-cell genomes. The data were produced by immunoSEQ multiplex PCR, yet TCRdb's version contains in-frame clones alone and is incomplete. The repertoire holds under 20,000 clones, about 80% seen once, with about 10% in the top ten. The V gene is TRBV5-1, the J gene TRBJ2-1, with 7 bases lining up with TRBD1. The starting material was unsorted PBMCs, obtained 0.2 years after starting antiretroviral therapy. This TCR was sampled from a woman aged 40 to 50 with HIV. DNA of the CDR3: TGCGCCAGCAGTTCGACAGGGTTCAATGAGCAGTTCTTC. Its translation: CASSSTGFNEQFF.